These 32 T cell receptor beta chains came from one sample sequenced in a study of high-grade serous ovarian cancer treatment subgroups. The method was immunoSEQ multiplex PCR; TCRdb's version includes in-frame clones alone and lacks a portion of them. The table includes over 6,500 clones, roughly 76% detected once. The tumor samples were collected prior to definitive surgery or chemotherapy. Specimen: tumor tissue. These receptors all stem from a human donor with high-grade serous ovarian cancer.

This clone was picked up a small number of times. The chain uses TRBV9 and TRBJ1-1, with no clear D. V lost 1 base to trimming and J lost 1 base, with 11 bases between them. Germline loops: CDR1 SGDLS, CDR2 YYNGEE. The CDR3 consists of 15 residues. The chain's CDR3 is CASSVIGVGNTEAFF. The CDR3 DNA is TGTGCCAGCAGCGTAATCGGGGTCGGGAACACTGAAGCTTTCTTT. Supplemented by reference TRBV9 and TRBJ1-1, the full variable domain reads DSGVTQTPKHLITATGQRVTLRCSPRSGDLSVYWYQQSLDQGLQFLIQYYNGEERAKGNILERFSAQQFPDLHSELNLSSLELGDSALYFCASSVIGVGNTEAFFGQGTRLTVV.

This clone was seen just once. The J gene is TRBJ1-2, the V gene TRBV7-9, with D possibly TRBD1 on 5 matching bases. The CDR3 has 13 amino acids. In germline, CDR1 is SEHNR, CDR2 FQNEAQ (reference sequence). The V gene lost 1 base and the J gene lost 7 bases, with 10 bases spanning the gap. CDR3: CASSLGGDLGYTF. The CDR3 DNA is TGTGCCAGCAGCTTAGGGGGGGATCTTGGCTACACCTTC. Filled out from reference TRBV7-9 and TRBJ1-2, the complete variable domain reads DTGVSQNPRHKITKRGQNVTFRCDPISEHNRLYWYRQTLGQGPEFLTYFQNEAQLEKSRLLSDRFSAERPKGSFSTLEIQRTEQGDSAMYLCASSLGGDLGYTFGSGTRLTVV.

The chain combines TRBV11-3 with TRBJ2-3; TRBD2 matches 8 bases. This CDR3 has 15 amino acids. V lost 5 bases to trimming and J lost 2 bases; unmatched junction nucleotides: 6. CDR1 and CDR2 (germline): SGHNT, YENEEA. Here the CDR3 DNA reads TGTGCCAGCAGCCACGGGGGGGATTACACAGATACGCAGTATTTT. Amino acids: CASSHGGDYTDTQYF.

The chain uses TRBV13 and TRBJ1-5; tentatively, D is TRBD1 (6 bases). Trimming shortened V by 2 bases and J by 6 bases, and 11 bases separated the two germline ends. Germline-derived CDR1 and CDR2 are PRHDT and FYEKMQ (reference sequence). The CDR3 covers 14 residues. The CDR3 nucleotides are TGTGCCAGCAGCTTAAGAGGGGGGAGTCAGCCCCAGCATTTT. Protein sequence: CASSLRGGSQPQHF.

CDR3 DNA: TGTGCCAGCAGCTTATCATTAGGGCAGGGGGTCACCAATGAGCAGTTCTTC. This sequence encodes CASSLSLGQGVTNEQFF. V usage is TRBV11-2 and J usage is TRBJ2-1; 7 nucleotides line up with TRBD1. Losses at the gene ends were 2 bases for V and 6 bases for J; bases not matched to a gene: 13. CDR3 length: 17 residues. CDR1 is SGHAT and CDR2 is FQNNGV in the germline V gene.

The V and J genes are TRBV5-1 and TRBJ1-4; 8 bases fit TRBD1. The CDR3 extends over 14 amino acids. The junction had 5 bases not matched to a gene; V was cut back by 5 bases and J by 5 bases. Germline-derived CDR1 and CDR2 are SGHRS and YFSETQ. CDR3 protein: CASRRAGGNEKLFF. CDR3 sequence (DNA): TGCGCCAGCAGGCGGGCAGGGGGCAATGAAAAACTGTTTTTT. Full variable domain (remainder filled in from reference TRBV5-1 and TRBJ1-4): KAGVTQTPRYLIKTRGQQVTLSCSPISGHRSVSWYQQTPGQGLQFLFEYFSETQRNKGNFPGRFSGRQFSNSRSEMNVSTLELGDSALYLCASRRAGGNEKLFFGSGTQLSVL.

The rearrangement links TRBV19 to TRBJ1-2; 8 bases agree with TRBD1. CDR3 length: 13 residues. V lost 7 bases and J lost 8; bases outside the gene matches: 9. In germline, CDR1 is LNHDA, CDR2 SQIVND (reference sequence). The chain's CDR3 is CASKGRGHRGYTF. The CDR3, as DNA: TGTGCCAGTAAGGGCAGGGGGCATCGGGGCTACACCTTC.

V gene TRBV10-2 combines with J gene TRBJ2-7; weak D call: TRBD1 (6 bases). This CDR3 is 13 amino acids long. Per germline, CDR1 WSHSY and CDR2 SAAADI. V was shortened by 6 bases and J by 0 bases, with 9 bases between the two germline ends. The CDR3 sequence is CASRQGISYEQYF. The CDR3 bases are TGCGCCAGCAGACAGGGAATCTCCTACGAGCAGTACTTC.

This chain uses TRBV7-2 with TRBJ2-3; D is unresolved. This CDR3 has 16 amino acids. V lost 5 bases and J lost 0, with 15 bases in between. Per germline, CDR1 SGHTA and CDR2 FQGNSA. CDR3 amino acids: CASSLRLVLSTDTQYF. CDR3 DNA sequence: TGTGCCAGCAGCCTCCGACTCGTACTTAGCACAGATACGCAGTATTTT.

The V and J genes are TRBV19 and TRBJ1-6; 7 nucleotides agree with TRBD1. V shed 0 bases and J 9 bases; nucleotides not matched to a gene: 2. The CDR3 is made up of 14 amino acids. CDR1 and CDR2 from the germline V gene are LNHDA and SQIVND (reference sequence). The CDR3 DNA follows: TGTGCCAGTAGTATAGACGACAGGGTTTCACCCCTCCACTTT. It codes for CASSIDDRVSPLHF.

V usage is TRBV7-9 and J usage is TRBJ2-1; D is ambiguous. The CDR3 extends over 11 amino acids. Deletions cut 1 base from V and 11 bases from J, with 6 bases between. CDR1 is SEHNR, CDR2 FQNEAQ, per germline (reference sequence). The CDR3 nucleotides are TGTGCCAGCAGCTTAGTTTCACAGCAGTTCTTC. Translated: CASSLVSQQFF.

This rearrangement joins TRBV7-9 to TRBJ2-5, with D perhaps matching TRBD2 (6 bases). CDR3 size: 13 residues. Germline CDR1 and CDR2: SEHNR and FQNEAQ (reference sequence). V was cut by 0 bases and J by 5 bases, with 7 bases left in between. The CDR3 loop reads CASSLAGLETQYF. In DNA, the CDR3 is TGTGCCAGCAGCTTAGCGGGACTGGAGACCCAGTACTTC.

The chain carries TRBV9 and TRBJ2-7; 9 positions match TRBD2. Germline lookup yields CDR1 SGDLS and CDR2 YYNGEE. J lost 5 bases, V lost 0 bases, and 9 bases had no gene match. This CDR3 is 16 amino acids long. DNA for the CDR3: TGTGCCAGCAGCGTAGCTTGGGCGGGGGGGCCGAACGAGCAGTACTTC. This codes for CASSVAWAGGPNEQYF.

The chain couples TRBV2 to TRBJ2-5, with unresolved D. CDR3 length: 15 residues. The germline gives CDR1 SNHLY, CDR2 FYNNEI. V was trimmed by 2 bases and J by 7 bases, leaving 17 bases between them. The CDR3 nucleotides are TGTGCCAGCAGTGAACCCCCCTCGGCCATGGGGACCCAGTACTTC. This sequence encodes CASSEPPSAMGTQYF.

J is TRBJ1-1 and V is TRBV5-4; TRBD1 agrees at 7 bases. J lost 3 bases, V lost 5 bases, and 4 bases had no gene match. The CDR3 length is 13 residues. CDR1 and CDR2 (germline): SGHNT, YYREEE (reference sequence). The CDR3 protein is CASSFDRDTEAFF. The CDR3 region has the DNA TGTGCCAGCAGTTTTGACAGGGACACTGAAGCTTTCTTT.

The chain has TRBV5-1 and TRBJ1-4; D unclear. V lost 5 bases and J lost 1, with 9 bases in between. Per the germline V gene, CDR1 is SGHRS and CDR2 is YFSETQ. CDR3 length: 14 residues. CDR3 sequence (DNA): TGCGCCAGCAGGGACCTCGGAACTAATGAAAAACTGTTTTTT. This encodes CASRDLGTNEKLFF. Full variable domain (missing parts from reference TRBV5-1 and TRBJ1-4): KAGVTQTPRYLIKTRGQQVTLSCSPISGHRSVSWYQQTPGQGLQFLFEYFSETQRNKGNFPGRFSGRQFSNSRSEMNVSTLELGDSALYLCASRDLGTNEKLFFGSGTQLSVL.

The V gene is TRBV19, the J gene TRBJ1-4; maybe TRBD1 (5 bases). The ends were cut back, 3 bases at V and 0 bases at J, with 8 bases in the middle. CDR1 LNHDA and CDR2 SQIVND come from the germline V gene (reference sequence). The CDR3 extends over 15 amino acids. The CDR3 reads CASSMWDSTNEKLFF. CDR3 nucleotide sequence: TGTGCCAGTAGTATGTGGGACTCAACTAATGAAAAACTGTTTTTT. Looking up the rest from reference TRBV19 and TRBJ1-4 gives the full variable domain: DGGITQSPKYLFRKEGQNVTLSCEQNLNHDAMYWYRQDPGQGLRLIYYSQIVNDFQKGDIAEGYSVSREKKESFPLTVTSAQKNPTAFYLCASSMWDSTNEKLFFGSGTQLSVL.

CDR3 DNA: TGTGCCAGCAGCCCTAGCACCCACGGGACAGCCGGATCCTACGAGCAGTACTTC. Translated: CASSPSTHGTAGSYEQYF. J is TRBJ2-7 and V is TRBV9; 7 nucleotides line up with TRBD1. The CDR3 totals 18 residues. V gave up 4 bases and J gave up 1 base; unmatched junction bases: 17. The germline gives CDR1 SGDLS, CDR2 YYNGEE.

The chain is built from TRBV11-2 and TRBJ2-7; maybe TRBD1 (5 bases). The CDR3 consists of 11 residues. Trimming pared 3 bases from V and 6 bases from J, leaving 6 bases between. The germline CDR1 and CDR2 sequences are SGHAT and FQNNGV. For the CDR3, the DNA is TGTGCCAGCAGCTTTCAGGGCGAGCAGTACTTC. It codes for CASSFQGEQYF.

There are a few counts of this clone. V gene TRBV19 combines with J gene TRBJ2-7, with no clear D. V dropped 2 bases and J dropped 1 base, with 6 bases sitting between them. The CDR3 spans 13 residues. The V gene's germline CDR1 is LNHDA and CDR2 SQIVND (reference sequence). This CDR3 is CASSITVSYEQYF. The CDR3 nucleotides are TGTGCCAGTAGTATAACAGTTTCCTACGAGCAGTACTTC.

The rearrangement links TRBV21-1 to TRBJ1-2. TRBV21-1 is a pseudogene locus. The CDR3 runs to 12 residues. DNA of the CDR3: TGTGCCAGCAGCATGGAATCCTATGGCTACACCTTC. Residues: CASSMESYGYTF.

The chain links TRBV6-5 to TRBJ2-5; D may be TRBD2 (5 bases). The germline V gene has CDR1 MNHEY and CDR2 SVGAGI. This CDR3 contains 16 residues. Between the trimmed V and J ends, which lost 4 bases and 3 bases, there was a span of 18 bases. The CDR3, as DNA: TGTGCCAGCAGTTCCATACTAGTCTCCCTAAAAGAGACCCAGTACTTC. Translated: CASSSILVSLKETQYF.

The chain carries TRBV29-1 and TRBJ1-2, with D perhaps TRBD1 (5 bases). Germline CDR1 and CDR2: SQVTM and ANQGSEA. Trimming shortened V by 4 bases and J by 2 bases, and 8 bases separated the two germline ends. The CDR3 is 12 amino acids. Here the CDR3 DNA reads TGCAGCGTTGTAGGGGAAAACTATGGCTACACCTTC. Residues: CSVVGENYGYTF. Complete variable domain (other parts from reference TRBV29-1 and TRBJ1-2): SAVISQKPSRDICQRGTSLTIQCQVDSQVTMMFWYRQQPGQSLTLIATANQGSEATYESGFVIDKFPISRPNLTFSTLTVSNMSPEDSSIYLCSVVGENYGYTFGSGTRLTVV.

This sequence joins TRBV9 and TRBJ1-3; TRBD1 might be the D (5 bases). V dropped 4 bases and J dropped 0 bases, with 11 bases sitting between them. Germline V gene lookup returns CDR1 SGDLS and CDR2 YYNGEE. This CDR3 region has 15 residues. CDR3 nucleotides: TGTGCCAGCAGCCCCGACAGCCTCTCTGGAAACACCATATATTTT. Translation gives CASSPDSLSGNTIYF.

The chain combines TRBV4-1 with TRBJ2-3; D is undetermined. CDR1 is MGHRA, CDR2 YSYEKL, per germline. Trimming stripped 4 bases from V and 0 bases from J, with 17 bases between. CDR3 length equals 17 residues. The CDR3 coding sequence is TGCGCCAGCAGCCGATCCATTGCCCAGTCTAGCACAGATACGCAGTATTTT. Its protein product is CASSRSIAQSSTDTQYF.

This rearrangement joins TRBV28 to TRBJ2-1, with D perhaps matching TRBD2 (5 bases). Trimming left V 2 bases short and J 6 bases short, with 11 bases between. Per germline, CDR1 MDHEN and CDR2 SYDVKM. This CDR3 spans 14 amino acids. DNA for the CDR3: TGTGCCAGCAGTTTAGCCGGGGTCTCCAATGAGCAGTTCTTC. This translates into CASSLAGVSNEQFF.

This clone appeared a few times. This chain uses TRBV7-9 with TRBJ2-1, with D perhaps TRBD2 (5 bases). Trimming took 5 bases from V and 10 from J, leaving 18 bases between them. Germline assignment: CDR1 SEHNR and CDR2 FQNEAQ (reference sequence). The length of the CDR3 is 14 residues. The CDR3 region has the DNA TGTGCCAGCAGCCCCACTCCCTCAGCGGTCGAGCAGTTCTTC. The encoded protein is CASSPTPSAVEQFF.

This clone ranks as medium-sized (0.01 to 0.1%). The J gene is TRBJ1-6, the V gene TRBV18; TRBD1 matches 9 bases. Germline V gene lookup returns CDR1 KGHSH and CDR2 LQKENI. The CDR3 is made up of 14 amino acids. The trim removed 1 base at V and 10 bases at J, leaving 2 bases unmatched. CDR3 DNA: TGTGCCAGCTCACCACGGACAGGGGAGTCACCCCTCCACTTT. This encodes CASSPRTGESPLHF.

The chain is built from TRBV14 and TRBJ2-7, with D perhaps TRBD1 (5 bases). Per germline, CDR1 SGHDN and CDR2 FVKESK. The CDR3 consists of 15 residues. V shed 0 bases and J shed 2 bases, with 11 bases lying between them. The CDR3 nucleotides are TGTGCCAGCAGCCAAGACAGGGCGCTTACCTACGAGCAGTACTTC. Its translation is CASSQDRALTYEQYF. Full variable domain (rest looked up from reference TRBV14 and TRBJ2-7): EAGVTQFPSHSVIEKGQTVTLRCDPISGHDNLYWYRRVMGKEIKFLLHFVKESKQDESGMPNNRFLAERTGGTYSTLKVQPAELEDSGVYFCASSQDRALTYEQYFGPGTRLTVT.

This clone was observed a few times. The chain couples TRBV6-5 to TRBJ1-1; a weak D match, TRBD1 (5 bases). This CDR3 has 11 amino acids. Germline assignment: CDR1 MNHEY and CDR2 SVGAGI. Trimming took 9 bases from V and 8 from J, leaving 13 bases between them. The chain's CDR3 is CASKRGEEAFF. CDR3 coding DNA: TGTGCCAGTAAGAGAGGGGAGGAAGCTTTCTTT.

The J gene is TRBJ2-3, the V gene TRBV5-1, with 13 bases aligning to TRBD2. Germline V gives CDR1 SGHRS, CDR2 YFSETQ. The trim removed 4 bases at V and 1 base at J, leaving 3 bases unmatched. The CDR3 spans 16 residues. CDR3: CASSTTSGGGTDTQYF. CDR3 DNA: TGCGCCAGCAGCACAACTAGCGGGGGGGGCACAGATACGCAGTATTTT.

The CDR3 coding sequence is TGTGCCAGCAGCCGAACAGGGCGCCCGGGACAGGCTTTCTTT. Translation gives CASSRTGRPGQAFF. J is TRBJ1-1 and V is TRBV5-5; 7 bases map to TRBD1. The CDR3 loop spans 14 amino acids. Per germline, CDR1 SGHKS and CDR2 YYEKEE (reference sequence). V lost 4 bases, J lost 11 bases, and 14 bases stayed unmatched.